This T cell receptor beta chain was profiled in a study of beta chain features in type 1 diabetes. Overall study results and limits: Using cDNA template may skew counts toward highly expressing activated cells.

This clone was seen a few times. As yet, its antigen is unknown. The germline gives CDR1 SGHVS, CDR2 FQNEAQ. The CDR3 is made up of 17 amino acids. Trimming removed 5 bases from V and 4 bases from J; junction bases left unmatched: 10. Every bit of the isolated RNA underwent reverse transcription, so sequencing read expressed TCRB transcripts. Clones were read by immunoSEQ multiplex PCR, and TCRdb kept only the in-frame ones, dropping some. The table records 250,000 to 350,000 clones, 12% to 15% of them present only once. Purities over 98% were achieved in all sorted populations. V usage is TRBV7-8 and J usage is TRBJ2-1, with 11 bases aligning to TRBD2. The clonotype was recovered from a man younger than 40 in good health. Material: central memory CD4+ T cells from blood. The CDR3 reads CASSRFSLAGEYNEQFF. The CDR3 DNA reads as TGTGCCAGCAGCCGATTCTCACTAGCGGGGGAATACAATGAGCAGTTCTTC. The full variable domain, rest sourced from reference TRBV7-8 and TRBJ2-1, is GAGVSQSPRYKVAKRGQDVALRCDPISGHVSLFWYQQALGQGPEFLTYFQNEAQLDKSGLPSDRFFAERPEGSVSTLKIQRTQQEDSAVYLCASSRFSLAGEYNEQFFGPGTRLTVL.